The 3 T cell receptor beta chains below were found in one sample sequenced in a study of cytomegalovirus exposure and HLA in healthy donors. PCR used 60 Vbeta primers and 13 Jbeta primers. Data came from immunoSEQ multiplex PCR; TCRdb stores just in-frame clones and leaves some out. This sample has under 150,000 clones, with 70% to 85% found just once. The specimen was PBMCs. The origin of the receptors is a man between 50 and 59 years old in good health and CMV-seronegative.

Only one count was recorded for this clone. The chain joins TRBV2 to TRBJ1-4; D remains ambiguous. Germline values: CDR1 SNHLY, CDR2 FYNNEI. CDR3 length: 14 residues. Between the trimmed V and J ends, which lost 4 bases and 3 bases, there was a span of 9 bases. CDR3 sequence reads: CASSALTSNEKLFF. In nucleotides, the CDR3 is TGTGCCAGCAGTGCCCTGACTTCTAATGAAAAACTGTTTTTT.

This clone has only one observation. The rearrangement uses TRBV7-2 and TRBJ2-1, with 7 bases aligning to TRBD2. Looked up from germline, CDR1 is SGHTA and CDR2 is FQGNSA. The CDR3 loop spans 16 amino acids. V lost 6 bases and J lost 6; bases outside the gene matches: 14. The DNA of the CDR3 is TGTGCCAGCAGGGTGTTTTGGAGCGGGGATCCCAATGAGCAGTTCTTC. It yields the protein CASRVFWSGDPNEQFF.

This CDR3 reads CASSFNQGSGYTF. CDR3 DNA: TGTGCCAGCAGCTTTAATCAGGGGTCTGGCTACACCTTC. This chain connects TRBV7-2 to TRBJ1-2; D perhaps matches TRBD1 (6 bases). Germline CDR1 is SGHTA and CDR2 is FQGNSA. CDR3 size: 13 residues. The V end lost 3 bases, the J end lost 7 bases, and 12 bases lay between the germline ends.